This T cell receptor (beta chain) is drawn from a study of cytomegalovirus exposure and HLA in healthy donors. Study findings and constraints: Data from an earlier analysis indicated that most TCR beta V segments were productive either about 87% or about 30% of the time. Rates of TCR association differed by HLA locus in a later analysis, with DRB1 highest and HLA-C lowest.

Worth noting for this clone: What it binds is unknown.

Vbeta (60) and Jbeta (13) primers were used in the PCR. Sequenced by immunoSEQ multiplex PCR; TCRdb stores in-frame clones only, minus some. The sample yields 150,000 to 250,000 clones, over 75% seen once. This CDR3 comprises 15 residues. Germline values: CDR1 SGHTA, CDR2 FQGNSA. V was pared by 5 bases and J by 2 bases, with 6 bases of the junction left unmatched. This TCR was recovered from a boy aged 2-15 years in good health and CMV-seronegative. This chain joins TRBV7-2 and TRBJ2-5, with 9 bases lining up with TRBD2. Input material: PBMCs. The CDR3 spells CASSPRGGSQETQYF. CDR3 bases: TGTGCCAGCAGCCCGCGGGGGGGCTCGCAAGAGACCCAGTACTTC.